The 18 T cell receptor beta chains listed next were all sequenced from one sample in a study of control samples from healthy donors and cancer patients. The repertoire was sequenced with immunoSEQ multiplex PCR; TCRdb's copy has only in-frame clones and lacks some. This sample's table reports under 200,000 clones. Sequenced: blood. The source of these receptors is a woman younger than 45 in good health.

The V call is TRBV6-2 or TRBV6-3, the J call TRBJ1-1; maybe TRBD1 (6 bases). Per the germline V gene, CDR1 is MNHEY and CDR2 is SVGEGT. This CDR3 is 14 amino acids long. Trimming removed 4 bases from V and 1 base from J, with 10 bases in between. CDR3 in DNA: TGTGCCAGCAGTTCAACAGGGTGGAACACTGAAGCTTTCTTT. This gives the protein CASSSTGWNTEAFF.

Concerning this clone itself: This CDR3 is also generated by other DNA sequences in the sample. The genes are TRBV27 and TRBJ2-2; no firm D call. The CDR3 is 12 residues long. From germline, CDR1 is MNHEY and CDR2 SMNVEV (reference sequence). The V and J ends lost 5 bases and 8 bases respectively, with 9 bases between them. CDR3 sequence reads: CASSVGWGELFF. The CDR3 DNA sequence: TGTGCCAGCAGTGTGGGTTGGGGGGAGCTGTTTTTT.

The V and J genes are TRBV27 and TRBJ2-2; D ambiguous. V gave up 2 bases and J gave up 8 bases, with 6 bases separating them. Germline V gives CDR1 MNHEY, CDR2 SMNVEV (reference sequence). The CDR3 runs to 12 residues. CDR3 DNA: TGTGCCAGCAGTTTAAATAGGGGGGAGCTGTTTTTT. As protein: CASSLNRGELFF.

The chain uses TRBV25-1 and TRBJ2-7; 8 bases fit TRBD1. From germline, CDR1 is MGHDK and CDR2 SYGVNS. The CDR3 spans 17 residues. Trimming took 4 bases from V and 0 from J; bases not matched to a gene: 11. The chain's CDR3 is CASSAASGTGTSYEQYF. The CDR3 nucleotides are TGTGCCAGCAGTGCCGCCTCCGGGACAGGAACCTCCTACGAGCAGTACTTC.

CDR3 nucleotide sequence: TGCGCCAGCAGCCCTCGGACAGACTATGGCTACACCTTC. This translates into CASSPRTDYGYTF. This chain joins TRBV4-1 and TRBJ1-2; weak D call: TRBD1 (6 bases). V dropped 4 bases and J dropped 3 bases, with 9 bases sitting between them. The CDR3 spans 13 residues. Germline CDR1 is MGHRA and CDR2 is YSYEKL.

V and J are TRBV2 and TRBJ2-2; D possibly uses TRBD1 or TRBD2 (6 bases each). Germline V lookup: CDR1 SNHLY, CDR2 FYNNEI. Trimming left V 5 bases short and J 4 bases short, with 11 bases between. The CDR3 runs to 14 residues. This CDR3 is CASSWGAPTGELFF. The DNA for the CDR3 is TGTGCCAGCAGTTGGGGGGCCCCCACCGGGGAGCTGTTTTTT.

The chain is built from TRBV12-5 and TRBJ1-6; the match to TRBD1 covers 9 bases. Germline CDR1 reads LGHNT; CDR2 reads FRNRAP. V lost 4 bases, J lost 4 bases, and 8 bases stayed unmatched. The CDR3 runs 17 residues. The CDR3, as DNA: TGTGCTAGTGGTTGGGGACAGGGCCCATCATATAATTCACCCCTCCACTTT. Translation gives CASGWGQGPSYNSPLHF.

The chain has TRBV19 and TRBJ1-5, with D uncertain. Trimming shortened V by 7 bases and J by 0 bases, and 7 bases separated the two germline ends. The CDR3 totals 13 residues. Germline V gives CDR1 LNHDA, CDR2 SQIVND (reference sequence). CDR3 DNA: TGTGCCAGTAAGGAGGCTAGCAATCAGCCCCAGCATTTT. The encoded protein is CASKEASNQPQHF.

The V call is TRBV7-2, the J call TRBJ1-4; 7 nucleotides align to TRBD1. Per germline, CDR1 SGHTA and CDR2 FQGNSA. After removal of 3 bases from V and 12 bases from J, the junction contained 7 bases not matched to a gene. The CDR3 extends over 13 amino acids. CDR3 amino acids: CASSFDREQELFF. In nucleotides, the CDR3 is TGTGCCAGCAGCTTTGACAGGGAGCAAGAACTGTTTTTT.

The chain has TRBV3-1 (or the pseudogene TRBV3-2) and TRBJ2-7; D call uncertain. The CDR3 is 14 amino acids. CDR1 is LGHDT and CDR2 is YNNKEL in the germline V gene (reference sequence). V dropped 0 bases and J dropped 3 bases, with 9 bases sitting between them. The CDR3 coding sequence is TGTGCCAGCAGCCAAGAAGTCGGAGTCTACGAGCAGTACTTC. Translating it yields CASSQEVGVYEQYF.

The chain recombines TRBV29-1 with TRBJ1-1; maybe TRBD1 (5 bases). The CDR3 loop spans 12 amino acids. V lost 4 bases and J 7 bases, leaving 13 bases between the germline ends. The V gene's germline CDR1 is SQVTM and CDR2 ANQGSEA. The DNA of the CDR3 is TGCAGCGTTGGGGGGGAAGTCATTGAAGCTTTCTTT. This translates into CSVGGEVIEAFF.

V is TRBV7-9 and J is TRBJ1-5, with D possibly TRBD1 on 6 matching bases. Germline loops: CDR1 SEHNR, CDR2 FQNEAQ (reference sequence). The CDR3 runs to 16 residues. The V and J ends lost 1 base and 6 bases respectively, with 16 bases between them. The CDR3: CASSLGAGARGQPQHF. In nucleotides, the CDR3 is TGTGCCAGCAGCTTAGGAGCGGGGGCGAGGGGTCAGCCCCAGCATTTT.

The rearrangement uses TRBV27 and TRBJ2-5; tentatively, D is TRBD2 (6 bases). The CDR3 spans 16 residues. Per the germline V gene, CDR1 is MNHEY and CDR2 is SMNVEV (reference sequence). V dropped 5 bases and J dropped 5 bases, with 21 bases sitting between them. Here the CDR3 reads CASSRGTAPRRETQYF. CDR3 DNA sequence: TGTGCCAGCAGTCGAGGGACTGCCCCTCGAAGGGAGACCCAGTACTTC.

The chain links TRBV27 to TRBJ2-1; 7 bases are shared with TRBD2. The CDR3 spans 17 residues. The germline CDR1 and CDR2 sequences are MNHEY and SMNVEV (reference sequence). Trimming took 5 bases from V and 5 from J; bases not matched to a gene: 15. The CDR3 DNA is TGTGCCAGCAGTCCCTGGGGGGGTAATATTGGAGACAATGAGCAGTTCTTC. Amino acids: CASSPWGGNIGDNEQFF.

This chain joins TRBV7-9 and TRBJ2-3; 12 bases are a match to TRBD2. The V gene end was trimmed by 5 bases and the J gene end by 3 bases; junction bases not matched to a gene: 9. Germline CDR1 is SEHNR and CDR2 is FQNEAQ (reference sequence). The CDR3 is 17 amino acids. CDR3 sequence reads: CASSPSSSGGATDTQYF. For the CDR3, the DNA is TGTGCCAGCAGCCCGAGCTCTAGCGGGGGGGCTACAGATACGCAGTATTTT.

J is TRBJ1-6 and V is TRBV5-6; D perhaps matches TRBD1 (5 bases). This CDR3 comprises 13 residues. CDR1 SGHDT and CDR2 YYEEEE come from the germline V gene. Trimming stripped 2 bases from V and 6 bases from J, with 6 bases between. As DNA, the CDR3 is TGTGCCAGCAGCTTCCAGGGTAATTCACCCCTCCACTTT. This sequence encodes CASSFQGNSPLHF.

The chain joins TRBV5-1 to TRBJ1-5, with 7 bases that match TRBD1. The V segment lost 2 bases and the J segment 0 bases; nucleotides outside the gene matches: 5. There are 16 residues in the CDR3. Looked up from germline, CDR1 is SGHRS and CDR2 is YFSETQ. The CDR3 protein is CASSFGDSYSNQPQHF. CDR3 DNA sequence: TGCGCCAGCAGCTTTGGGGACAGTTATAGCAATCAGCCCCAGCATTTT.

The rearrangement links TRBV11-2 to TRBJ2-1; D remains ambiguous. Deletions cut 0 bases from V and 6 bases from J, with 6 bases between. The germline gives CDR1 SGHAT, CDR2 FQNNGV. The CDR3 is 13 amino acids. The CDR3 loop is CASSLDTLNEQFF. Here the CDR3 DNA reads TGTGCCAGCAGCTTAGACACCCTCAATGAGCAGTTCTTC.